This entry features one T cell receptor (beta chain) sequence. The antigen remains unidentified. The data are from a study of T cells after posttransplantation cyclophosphamide. Study conclusions and caveats: TRB overlap between skin or GI tissue T cells and blood was limited. Donor-recipient repertoire similarity was low at 1-2 months, rising over year one. TRB clonality was highly associated with recipient CMV seropositivity and reactivation.

Trimming took off 4 bases at V and 1 base at J, with 14 bases between the two ends. This CDR3 is built from 16 residues. Germline values: CDR1 SNHLY, CDR2 FYNNEI. The data were produced by immunoSEQ multiplex PCR, yet TCRdb's version contains in-frame clones alone and is incomplete. The sample shows about 18,000 clones, roughly 80% of them seen only once. Treatment was busulfan-fludarabine conditioning, a marrow graft, and cyclophosphamide on days +3 and +4. Source: CD8+ T cells sorted from PBMCs, taken 1,700 to 2,000 days after a stem cell transplant with posttransplant cyclophosphamide. This sequence was found in a female patient between 35 and 55 years old who received an allogeneic stem cell transplant from a related donor, was CMV-positive, and had no GVHD. Some T cells may have originated in the graft donor. The rearrangement joins TRBV2 to TRBJ1-5; TRBD1 is a possible D gene (6 bases). CDR3 DNA: TGTGCCAGCAGTGCTTTGGTGAGGGGGAGCAATCAGCCCCAGCATTTT. This gives the protein CASSALVRGSNQPQHF.